Listed below are T cell receptor beta chains from one sample, sequenced in a study of blood T cell repertoires in COVID-19. TCRdb's copy holds only in-frame clones and misses some; the assay was immunoSEQ multiplex PCR. The table lists approximately 210,000 clones, 92% of them singletons, with 1.2% in the top ten. Sequencing input: peripheral blood. The receptors originated from a young man with acute or convalescent COVID-19. Both conserved end residues are trimmed from each CDR3. A D gene is named only where the DNA matches it firmly. Expanded clones are given a class, and other clones once, few, many or no size at all.

v_gene,d_gene,len,j_gene,abundance,CDR3aa
TRBV4-1,.,12,TRBJ1-2,.,ASSQTGGDYGYT
TRBV5-1,.,14,TRBJ1-4,.,ASSSFWGLSNEKLF
TRBV7-3,.,12,TRBJ2-1,.,ASSAGRSNNEQF
TRBV28,TRBD1,13,TRBJ2-7,.,ASSRTGTAAYEQY
TRBV5-1,.,12,TRBJ2-5,.,ASSYLGREETQY
TRBV7-2,.,11,TRBJ2-1,.,ASSFRHADEQF
TRBV19,.,13,TRBJ1-1,.,ASSDGGRRGTEAF
TRBV19,.,9,TRBJ2-7,.,ASGWGDVQY
TRBV6-6,TRBD1,13,TRBJ2-3,.,ASSYGTGSTDTQY
TRBV18,.,15,TRBJ1-5,.,ASSLNRVRNSNQPQH
TRBV12-3/TRBV12-4,.,10,TRBJ1-2,once,ASSLNSLGYT
TRBV5-6,TRBD1,12,TRBJ1-1,.,ASSRTGVGAEAF
TRBV30,TRBD1,12,TRBJ2-1,.,AWSRTGRRNEQF
TRBV28,.,11,TRBJ1-2,.,ASSFPLVDGYT
TRBV2,TRBD1,12,TRBJ1-5,.,ASSEGTGVQPQH
TRBV7-9,.,11,TRBJ1-1,.,ASSLQGNTEAF
TRBV3-1/TRBV3-2,.,13,TRBJ1-5,.,ASSQGSASNQPQH
TRBV6-6,.,11,TRBJ1-5,.,ASRSGQNQPQH
TRBV11-3,TRBD1,12,TRBJ2-7,.,ASSQRTGNYEQY
TRBV28,.,11,TRBJ1-1,.,ASSLPRGTEAF
TRBV6-6,.,11,TRBJ1-2,.,ASSQTENYGYT
TRBV5-1,TRBD1,13,TRBJ2-2,.,ASSVRTGDTGELF
TRBV5-1,.,16,TRBJ2-7,.,ASSLARTTRRDFYEQY
TRBV27,.,10,TRBJ2-1,.,ASSFQGNEQF
TRBV19,TRBD1,15,TRBJ1-6,.,ASSLPGQGRIPSPLH
TRBV19,TRBD1,13,TRBJ1-5,.,ASSIGRQGTQPQH
TRBV18,TRBD1,12,TRBJ1-3,.,ASSLGQGGNTIY
TRBV6-1,.,13,TRBJ1-2,.,ASSDRQGIYYGYT
TRBV3-1/TRBV3-2,.,13,TRBJ1-5,.,ASSQGVVGNQPQH
TRBV11-1,.,13,TRBJ2-7,.,ASSLTLATAYEQY
TRBV5-1,TRBD2,15,TRBJ2-3,.,ASSSGLAGLVGDTQY
TRBV6-6,TRBD1,12,TRBJ2-7,.,ASSWGQSSYEQY
TRBV5-1,.,12,TRBJ1-1,.,ASSLGAGNTEAF
TRBV28,TRBD1,13,TRBJ2-1,.,ASSSSGQVMNEQF
TRBV28,.,13,TRBJ1-1,.,ASSLAGFMNTEAF
TRBV3-1/TRBV3-2,TRBD2,13,TRBJ2-3,.,ASSWRGEPTDTQY
TRBV19,.,12,TRBJ1-1,.,ASSIDRGGQESF
TRBV6-5,.,13,TRBJ1-3,.,ASRPLQGSGNTIY
TRBV19,.,12,TRBJ2-7,.,ASSTPLSAGEQY
TRBV9,.,12,TRBJ2-7,.,ASSVRAVGSEQY
TRBV5-8,.,10,TRBJ2-7,.,ASSATRNEQY
TRBV7-2,TRBD1,16,TRBJ1-6,.,ASSPTSPGQVINSPLH
TRBV28,TRBD2,13,TRBJ2-3,.,ASSFRTSSVNTQY
TRBV30,.,12,TRBJ2-3,.,AWTRGLSPDTQY
TRBV3-1/TRBV3-2,.,10,TRBJ1-2,once,ASSQGRSGYT